This TCR beta chain was retrieved from a study of blood T cell repertoires in COVID-19 (dated by TCRdb to 2020 to 2021). Describing the broader study: Samples covering the acute and convalescent phases of COVID-19 were provided by collaborators in the United States, Italy and Spain. Nearly every sample came with metadata listing a de-identified subject ID, COVID-19 status, age in years and sex. Subjects who had been exposed to COVID-19, were actively infected with it, or had recovered from it provided the deeply sampled blood TCRbeta repertoires that made up the dataset. Where available, HLA class I and class II types were obtained from metadata supplied by the sample provider rather than from assay-based typing. Samples were obtained from the ongoing ImmuneRACE study (first 160 participants) and from over 1,000 subjects provided by 6 global collaborators. The prospective study material was composed of cDNA or gDNA derived from T cells, B-cell-depleted T cells, or PBMCs. The repertoires were made available in a free public database intended to serve as a resource for research on the immune response to SARS-CoV-2.

The paper's findings and limits, for the study overall: The quantity of clinical and demographic metadata differed by source and by participant and was supplied without curation.

Whole blood was collected in K2EDTA tubes by collaborating institutions according to the institutions' own protocols. Collaborator samples were shipped for TCRbeta analysis as frozen whole blood, isolated PBMCs, or DNA extracted from either sample type. Worth noting for this clone: Its target antigen remains unknown. The input lacks base qualities; no much larger clone sits a single base away.

TCRbeta CDR3 regions were amplified from genomic DNA by means of the immunoSEQ Assay, a bias-controlled multiplex PCR. The authors processed their data as follows. The number of nucleated cells in each sample was estimated by amplification of reference gene primers within the assay. Sequence reads were collapsed and filtered to measure the absolute abundance of every unique TCRbeta CDR3 rearrangement. For each sample, productive Simpson clonality was calculated by taking the square root of Simpson's diversity index across productive rearrangements. TCRdb took this table from immuneACCESS and kept in-frame rearrangements with V and J called. Such tables lack part of the clones; where checked against another copy, unresolved V genes explain under half of the gap, and the rest is unexplained. V and J calls and clone size are given by that table; D and trimming were obtained from the DNA. Across this sample there are about 130,000 clones, with about 80% seen only once. The leading ten clones occupy 3.8% of the sample.

Counted from cysteine to phenylalanine, this CDR3 has 13 amino acids. The retained sequence is limited to the CDR3, 39 bases, with the frame set at the first base. The germline V gene specifies WSHSY as CDR1 and SAAADI as CDR2. V is cut by 6 bases and J by 0 bases, and the space between the germline ends is 5 bases. The TCR was taken from a woman aged 45-65 years with acute or convalescent COVID-19. This chain is built from TRBV10-2 and TRBJ2-2; the D gene assignment is ambiguous. The sequenced sample was peripheral blood. The CDR3 protein sequence reads: CASRGANTGELFF. The nucleotide sequence reads TGCGCCAGCAGGGGCGCGAACACCGGGGAGCTGTTTTTT.